Below are 30 T cell receptor beta chains sequenced from a single sample in a study of blood T cell repertoires in COVID-19. Here immunoSEQ multiplex PCR was the method, and the copy in TCRdb shows in-frame clones only, minus some. The data show over 350,000 clones, roughly 89% seen once. Material: PBMCs or T cells enriched from blood (not recorded which). The receptors were gathered from a woman between 50 and 59 years old who had recovered from COVID-19.

This clone was seen just once. V usage is TRBV7-9 and J usage is TRBJ1-4; D possibly corresponds to TRBD1 (5 bases). Trimming removed 5 bases from V and 2 bases from J, with 12 bases in between. The CDR3 runs to 15 residues. Germline V gene data show CDR1 as SEHNR and CDR2 as FQNEAQ (reference sequence). The CDR3 loop reads CASSLPGLTNEKLFF. Here the CDR3 DNA reads TGTGCCAGCAGCCTCCCAGGGTTGACTAATGAAAAACTGTTTTTT. Full variable domain (missing parts from reference TRBV7-9 and TRBJ1-4): DTGVSQNPRHKITKRGQNVTFRCDPISEHNRLYWYRQTLGQGPEFLTYFQNEAQLEKSRLLSDRFSAERPKGSFSTLEIQRTEQGDSAMYLCASSLPGLTNEKLFFGSGTQLSVL.

The V and J genes are TRBV5-5 and TRBJ2-1, with 12 bases aligning to TRBD2. CDR3 length: 15 amino acids. The V gene's germline CDR1 is SGHKS and CDR2 YYEKEE (reference sequence). V trimming: 1 base; J trimming: 8 bases; junction bases outside the gene matches: 4. The DNA for the CDR3 is TGTGCCAGCAGCTTGAGTCTAGCGGGGGGGTATGAGCAGTTCTTC. Encoded protein: CASSLSLAGGYEQFF.

A few counts support this clone. The V gene is TRBV18, the J gene TRBJ2-3; 10 nucleotides line up with TRBD2. CDR1 is KGHSH, CDR2 LQKENI, per germline. The CDR3 loop spans 14 amino acids. Trimming removed 7 bases from V and 4 bases from J; junction bases left unmatched: 5. CDR3 nucleotide sequence: TGTGCCAGCTACTTAGCGGGGGGACCAGATACGCAGTATTTT. It yields the protein CASYLAGGPDTQYF.

The CDR3 sequence is CASSKGAGNTGELFF. The CDR3 DNA sequence: TGTGCCAGTAGCAAGGGGGCGGGGAACACCGGGGAGCTGTTTTTT. V gene TRBV19 combines with J gene TRBJ2-2, with 7 bases that match TRBD1. The CDR3 length is 15 residues. Germline loops: CDR1 LNHDA, CDR2 SQIVND (reference sequence). V dropped 6 bases and J dropped 1; count of bases not matched to a gene: 5.

This clone occurred once. The rearrangement links TRBV19 to TRBJ1-5; tentative D call: TRBD1 (6 bases). V shed 4 bases and J shed 6 bases, with 19 bases lying between them. CDR1 and CDR2 (germline): LNHDA, SQIVND (reference sequence). This CDR3 has 16 amino acids. CDR3 region: CASSNTGRGSAQPQHF. The CDR3 coding sequence is TGTGCCAGTAGTAATACAGGGAGGGGGAGTGCTCAGCCCCAGCATTTT. Using reference TRBV19 and TRBJ1-5 for the parts outside the CDR3, the full variable domain is DGGITQSPKYLFRKEGQNVTLSCEQNLNHDAMYWYRQDPGQGLRLIYYSQIVNDFQKGDIAEGYSVSREKKESFPLTVTSAQKNPTAFYLCASSNTGRGSAQPQHFGDGTRLSIL.

The J gene is TRBJ1-1, the V gene TRBV27; D call uncertain. The V gene lost 8 bases and the J gene lost 0 bases, with 10 bases spanning the gap. CDR1 MNHEY and CDR2 SMNVEV come from the germline V gene (reference sequence). The CDR3 has 13 amino acids. DNA for the CDR3: TGTGCCAGCCGGATAGCAATGAACACTGAAGCTTTCTTT. Amino acids: CASRIAMNTEAFF.

The gene calls are TRBV27 and TRBJ2-5, with 8 positions matching TRBD1. The trim removed 2 bases at V and 0 bases at J, leaving 5 bases unmatched. The CDR3 is made up of 16 amino acids. Germline CDR1 is MNHEY and CDR2 is SMNVEV (reference sequence). Here the CDR3 reads CASSLVGQEYQETQYF. The CDR3 coding sequence is TGTGCCAGCAGTTTAGTGGGACAGGAGTACCAAGAGACCCAGTACTTC.

V usage is TRBV2 and J usage is TRBJ1-1; a possible D gene is TRBD1 (5 bases). CDR1 is SNHLY, CDR2 FYNNEI, per germline. The CDR3 is 15 residues long. V dropped 4 bases and J dropped 5 bases, with 17 bases sitting between them. The CDR3 sequence: CASSVLVGLGTEAFF. The CDR3 DNA reads as TGTGCCAGCAGTGTTCTTGTGGGGCTTGGAACTGAAGCTTTCTTT.

The rearrangement links TRBV4-1 to TRBJ2-1; D possibly corresponds to TRBD1 (8 bases). From germline, CDR1 is MGHRA and CDR2 YSYEKL. V gave up 6 bases and J gave up 15 bases, with 21 bases separating them. This CDR3 region has 13 residues. CDR3 residues: CASSIPVTGGVFF. The CDR3 region has the DNA TGCGCCAGCAGTATTCCGGTCACAGGGGGGGTGTTCTTC.

The sample holds a few counts of this clone. The chain is built from TRBV3-1 (or the pseudogene TRBV3-2) and TRBJ2-7; D remains ambiguous. Trimming took off 1 base at V and 1 base at J, with 14 bases between the two ends. Germline V gene lookup returns CDR1 LGHDT and CDR2 YNNKEL (reference sequence). The length of the CDR3 is 16 residues. The CDR3 sequence: CASSQVSPEKSYEQYF. The CDR3 nucleotides are TGTGCCAGCAGCCAAGTTTCTCCGGAGAAATCCTACGAGCAGTACTTC.

The chain employs TRBV19 and TRBJ1-5; D is perhaps TRBD1 (5 bases). The germline CDR1 and CDR2 sequences are LNHDA and SQIVND (reference sequence). The germline V and J ends were trimmed by 5 bases and 5 bases, with 19 bases remaining between them. The CDR3 totals 16 residues. The CDR3 nucleotides are TGTGCCAGTAGTCTCCGGACACAATCCGACTATCAGCCCCAGCATTTT. Amino acids: CASSLRTQSDYQPQHF.

The J gene is TRBJ1-2, the V gene TRBV28; possible D gene TRBD1, 6 bases. The CDR3 has 14 amino acids. Germline CDR1 is MDHEN and CDR2 is SYDVKM. V was clipped by 10 bases and J by 2 bases, with 17 bases between them. CDR3: CATNWGGQNYGYTF. The DNA of the CDR3 is TGTGCCACCAATTGGGGGGGACAAAACTATGGCTACACCTTC.

The rearrangement uses TRBV15 and TRBJ1-5; TRBD1 might be the D (5 bases). V shed 5 bases and J shed 4 bases, with 18 bases lying between them. Per the germline V gene, CDR1 is LNHNV and CDR2 is YYDKDF (reference sequence). This CDR3 is 16 amino acids long. The DNA for the CDR3 is TGTGCCACCAGCGGCCAGTGGGCAGGGATAAATCAGCCCCAGCATTTT. Amino acid sequence: CATSGQWAGINQPQHF.

The chain combines TRBV28 with TRBJ2-1, with D possibly being TRBD1 (5 bases). Germline V gene data show CDR1 as MDHEN and CDR2 as SYDVKM. The CDR3 has 14 amino acids. With 3 bases removed from V and 6 bases from J, the gap between germline ends came to 12 bases. The CDR3 reads CASSLALGANEQFF. The DNA for the CDR3 is TGTGCCAGCAGTTTGGCCCTAGGGGCCAATGAGCAGTTCTTC.

The chain recombines TRBV12-3 or TRBV12-4 with TRBJ2-3; D call uncertain. Trimming stripped 3 bases from V and 2 bases from J, with 6 bases between. CDR3 length: 13 residues. CDR3 loop: CASSFGSTDTQYF. CDR3 DNA sequence: TGTGCCAGCAGTTTTGGCTCCACAGATACGCAGTATTTT.

The gene calls are TRBV6-2 or TRBV6-3 and TRBJ1-5; unclear D gene. This CDR3 comprises 13 residues. Germline CDR1 reads MNHEY; CDR2 reads SVGEGT. V lost 2 bases and J 5 bases, leaving 7 bases between the germline ends. CDR3 sequence reads: CASSYREDQPQHF. CDR3 in DNA: TGTGCCAGCAGTTACAGGGAGGATCAGCCCCAGCATTTT.

This sequence joins TRBV4-1 and TRBJ1-5; the D gene is possibly TRBD1 (5 bases). The CDR3 contains 16 residues. Per germline, CDR1 MGHRA and CDR2 YSYEKL. The ends were cut back, 4 bases at V and 5 bases at J, with 18 bases in the middle. CDR3 nucleotides: TGCGCCAGCAGCCTCGGTAAGGGGTTTGGTGATCAGCCCCAGCATTTT. Translating gives CASSLGKGFGDQPQHF.

In this sample, this clone turned up once. The rearrangement joins TRBV30 to TRBJ1-1, with D uncertain. The germline CDR1 and CDR2 sequences are GTSNPN and SVGIG (reference sequence). This CDR3 is 11 amino acids long. CDR3 in amino acids: CAQGKESEAFF. The CDR3 DNA follows: TGTGCACAAGGAAAGGAGAGTGAAGCTTTCTTT.

The chain employs TRBV9 and TRBJ2-2; 8 bases are a match to TRBD1. Trimming at V came to 0 bases and at J to 5 bases, leaving 6 bases not matched to a gene. This CDR3 spans 16 amino acids. Germline loops: CDR1 SGDLS, CDR2 YYNGEE. The CDR3 loop reads CASSVARTGQTGELFF. For the CDR3, the DNA is TGTGCCAGCAGCGTAGCCAGGACAGGGCAAACCGGGGAGCTGTTTTTT.

This clone was counted once. V and J are TRBV11-2 and TRBJ2-5, with D perhaps TRBD2 (6 bases). Trimming shortened V by 1 base and J by 5 bases, and 14 bases separated the two germline ends. Germline CDR1 SGHAT, CDR2 FQNNGV. The CDR3 is 15 residues long. CDR3 residues: CASSLGLGRGETQYF. CDR3 bases: TGTGCCAGCAGCTTAGGGCTCGGCCGGGGGGAGACCCAGTACTTC.

J is TRBJ1-4 and V is TRBV4-1; no clear D. This CDR3 contains 16 residues. Trimming cost V 2 bases and J 1 base, with 11 bases left between them. Germline V CDR1 and CDR2: MGHRA, YSYEKL. The CDR3 here is CASSQSARRTNEKLFF. The DNA for the CDR3 is TGCGCCAGCAGCCAATCAGCGAGGCGAACTAATGAAAAACTGTTTTTT.

The gene calls are TRBV4-1 and TRBJ1-5; D perhaps matches TRBD1 (5 bases). This CDR3 region has 13 residues. The germline CDR1 and CDR2 sequences are MGHRA and YSYEKL. V was shortened by 4 bases and J by 4 bases, with 8 bases between the two germline ends. The CDR3 sequence is CASSLNRNQPQHF. The CDR3 region has the DNA TGCGCCAGCAGCCTAAACAGGAATCAGCCCCAGCATTTT.

This clone has a single count. The chain carries TRBV15 and TRBJ2-1; D is unresolved. This CDR3 is 12 amino acids long. Between the trimmed V and J ends, which lost 5 bases and 7 bases, there was a span of 9 bases. Per the germline V gene, CDR1 is LNHNV and CDR2 is YYDKDF (reference sequence). The CDR3 region has the DNA TGTGCCACCAGCGTCCAGGCGAATGAGCAGTTCTTC. Translated: CATSVQANEQFF.

The chain uses TRBV2 and TRBJ1-1, with D unclear. This CDR3 is 18 amino acids long. V was cut by 2 bases and J by 0 bases, with 19 bases left in between. Germline lookup yields CDR1 SNHLY and CDR2 FYNNEI. CDR3 nucleotide sequence: TGTGCCAGCAGTGAACTTGTGGCCGATATAACCATGAACACTGAAGCTTTCTTT. It is translated as CASSELVADITMNTEAFF.

The CDR3 region has the DNA TGTGCCAGCAGCGCTGGACTAGCGGTAGCTTACAATGAGCAGTTCTTC. It encodes CASSAGLAVAYNEQFF. V and J are TRBV9 and TRBJ2-1; 10 bases align to TRBD2. The V segment lost 3 bases and the J segment 4 bases; nucleotides outside the gene matches: 7. Germline V gives CDR1 SGDLS, CDR2 YYNGEE. The CDR3 runs 16 residues.

This clone was detected only a few times. The V gene is TRBV3-1 (or the pseudogene TRBV3-2), the J gene TRBJ1-4, with 7 nucleotides matching TRBD1. J gave up 8 bases and V 4 bases, and 10 bases lay outside the gene matches. The CDR3 length is 15 residues. Germline V lookup: CDR1 LGHDT, CDR2 YNNKEL (reference sequence). The CDR3 here is CASSPQKGAREKLFF. The CDR3 DNA sequence: TGTGCCAGCAGCCCTCAGAAGGGGGCCAGGGAAAAACTGTTTTTT.

The chain has TRBV24-1 and TRBJ2-5, with TRBD2 as a possible D gene (6 bases). CDR1 is KGHDR and CDR2 is SFDVKD in the germline V gene. This CDR3 contains 15 residues. Trimming removed 3 bases at V and 5 bases at J, with 15 bases between. CDR3 in DNA: TGTGCCACCAGTGATGCGGTGGGGGGAACCGAGACCCAGTACTTC. It encodes CATSDAVGGTETQYF.

The chain uses TRBV6-1 and TRBJ1-4; D call uncertain. Trimming stripped 3 bases from V and 4 bases from J, with 15 bases between. The CDR3 length is 16 residues. CDR1 MNHNS and CDR2 SASEGT come from the germline V gene. The CDR3 DNA follows: TGTGCCAGCAGTGAGGCCCCGTCCGCCCTTAATGAAAAACTGTTTTTT. Protein sequence: CASSEAPSALNEKLFF.

The V call is TRBV4-3, the J call TRBJ1-2, with D possibly TRBD1 on 5 matching bases. Deletions cut 0 bases from V and 8 bases from J, with 19 bases between. The length of the CDR3 is 16 residues. Looked up from germline, CDR1 is LGHNA and CDR2 is YSLEER. The CDR3 DNA follows: TGCGCCAGCAGCCAAGATAAGGGCTCTCTGGGACTCGGCTACACCTTC. As protein: CASSQDKGSLGLGYTF.

The V gene is TRBV11-2, the J gene TRBJ2-7; 11 bases line up with TRBD1. V trimming: 4 bases; J trimming: 0 bases; junction bases outside the gene matches: 5. Looked up from germline, CDR1 is SGHAT and CDR2 is FQNNGV. This CDR3 comprises 16 residues. The CDR3 protein is CASSSRGTGGSYEQYF. The DNA for the CDR3 is TGTGCCAGCAGCTCCCGGGGGACAGGGGGCTCCTACGAGCAGTACTTC.